This entry lists 9 T cell receptor beta chains sequenced from one sample in a study of blood T cell repertoires in COVID-19. Profiled with immunoSEQ multiplex PCR; TCRdb holds only in-frame clones, not every one. Of about 180,000 clones in the sample, around four fifths were seen once. Sequenced input: peripheral blood. These receptors were collected from a woman aged 40 to 50 with COVID-19, enrolled during active disease.

DNA of the CDR3: TGTGCCAGCAGCCCCTTAGCGGGGGGGACGGATACGCAGTATTTT. Translating it yields CASSPLAGGTDTQYF. The chain has TRBV3-1 (or the pseudogene TRBV3-2) and TRBJ2-3; 11 nucleotides align to TRBD2. The V gene's germline CDR1 is LGHDT and CDR2 YNNKEL (reference sequence). With 4 bases clipped from V and 6 bases from J, the junction kept 6 bases outside the gene matches. There are 15 residues in the CDR3.

The chain employs TRBV7-9 and TRBJ2-3; D is unclear. The CDR3 loop spans 15 amino acids. Germline V lookup: CDR1 SEHNR, CDR2 FQNEAQ (reference sequence). Deletions cut 3 bases from V and 1 base from J, with 11 bases between. In DNA form, the CDR3 reads TGTGCCAGCAGCTTTTACCTAACGCGCACAGATACGCAGTATTTT. It encodes CASSFYLTRTDTQYF.

The chain carries TRBV19 and TRBJ1-2; D might be TRBD1 (6 bases). The germline V gene encodes CDR1 LNHDA and CDR2 SQIVND (reference sequence). CDR3 length equals 18 residues. Trimming left V 4 bases short and J 6 bases short, with 27 bases between. This CDR3 is CASSTRAGPRTGLHGYTF. The CDR3 DNA reads as TGTGCCAGTAGTACGAGGGCCGGCCCCCGCACAGGGCTTCATGGCTACACCTTC.

A remark on this clone: A read error may account for a junction end that differs from germline. This chain connects TRBV6-5 to TRBJ1-4, with TRBD1 matching over 7 bases. From germline, CDR1 is MNHEY and CDR2 SVGAGI. The length of the CDR3 is 11 residues. The CDR3 reads CASSRGTDPAF. CDR3 DNA: TGTGCCAGCAGTCGCGGGACAGACCCCGCTTTT.

The chain employs TRBV2 and TRBJ2-1; weak D call: TRBD2 (6 bases). Trimming cost V 3 bases and J 4 bases, with 7 bases left between them. The germline V gene encodes CDR1 SNHLY and CDR2 FYNNEI. The CDR3 totals 13 residues. The CDR3 nucleotides are TGTGCCAGCAGTGAGACTAGTTACAATGAGCAGTTCTTC. Its translation is CASSETSYNEQFF. The full variable domain, in which reference TRBV2 and TRBJ2-1 provide the parts outside the CDR3, is EPEVTQTPSHQVTQMGQEVILRCVPISNHLYFYWYRQILGQKVEFLVSFYNNEISEKSEIFDDQFSVERPDGSNFTLKIRSTKLEDSAMYFCASSETSYNEQFFGPGTRLTVL.

V gene TRBV27 combines with J gene TRBJ2-2, with 10 bases identical to TRBD2. J lost 2 bases, V lost 5 bases, and 2 bases had no gene match. CDR1 and CDR2 from the germline V gene are MNHEY and SMNVEV (reference sequence). The CDR3 extends over 15 amino acids. Here the CDR3 reads CASSLAGVNTGELFF. For the CDR3, the DNA is TGTGCCAGCAGTCTAGCGGGAGTTAACACCGGGGAGCTGTTTTTT.

The gene calls are TRBV21-1 and TRBJ2-7; the DNA was not used to check the table's D call, TRBD2. TRBV21-1 is a pseudogene. The CDR3 runs 16 residues. Here the CDR3 reads CASSTYNPSGSYEQYF. The CDR3, as DNA: TGTGCCAGCAGCACATACAACCCTAGCGGCTCCTACGAGCAGTACTTC.

The V gene is TRBV7-2, the J gene TRBJ1-1; 7 nucleotides line up with TRBD1. The CDR3 covers 14 residues. The junction had 3 bases not matched to a gene; V was cut back by 5 bases and J by 0 bases. The germline gives CDR1 SGHTA, CDR2 FQGNSA. CDR3 amino acids: CASSKDRLNTEAFF. The DNA for the CDR3 is TGTGCCAGCAGCAAGGACAGGTTGAACACTGAAGCTTTCTTT.

This chain uses TRBV12-5 with TRBJ1-4, with TRBD1 matching 10 bases. Germline loops: CDR1 LGHNT, CDR2 FRNRAP. J gave up 9 bases and V 3 bases, and 1 base lay outside the gene matches. The CDR3 extends over 13 amino acids. DNA for the CDR3: TGTGCTAGTGGTTTTGACAGGGGGCAAAAACTGTTTTTT. Protein product: CASGFDRGQKLFF.